The 32 T cell receptor beta chains below come from one sample, sequenced in a study of T cell repertoires in cytomegalovirus infection. TCRdb re-derived calls from the reads in MiXCR, one entry per CDR3 protein. The sample holds 350,000 to 550,000 distinct CDR3 sequences, approximately 31% seen once. Input material: PBMCs. These TCRs come from a human donor in good health (CMV status not recorded). Some clones in this sample may be carry-over from other donors' samples.

V is TRBV6-6 and J is TRBJ2-2; TRBD2 aligns across 9 bases. The ends lost 8 bases at V and 1 base at J; junction bases unmatched: 2. Looked up from germline, CDR1 is MNHNY and CDR2 is SVGAGI (reference sequence). The CDR3 totals 14 residues. This CDR3 is CASQRGVNTGELFF. CDR3 DNA: TGTGCCAGCCAGCGGGGGGTGAACACCGGGGAGCTGTTTTTT.

The chain joins TRBV6-5 to TRBJ2-2; 8 positions match TRBD2. J lost 6 bases, V lost 8 bases, and 11 bases had no gene match. The CDR3 covers 15 residues. Germline CDR1 MNHEY, CDR2 SVGAGI. The CDR3 DNA follows: TGTGCCAGCGGTCTCTTGGGGACTAGGCCCGGGGAGCTGTTTTTT. Translated: CASGLLGTRPGELFF.

This clonotype was counted a few times. The chain links TRBV4-1 to TRBJ1-5; 7 bases are a match to TRBD1. V trimming: 6 bases; J trimming: 3 bases; junction bases outside the gene matches: 8. This CDR3 is built from 15 residues. Per germline, CDR1 MGHRA and CDR2 YSYEKL. CDR3 DNA sequence: TGCGCCAGCAGACCGGTGACAGGGAACAATCAGCCCCAGCATTTT. It specifies CASRPVTGNNQPQHF.

The CDR3: CSARGDRGKASNQPQHF. CDR3 DNA: TGCAGTGCTAGAGGGGACAGGGGGAAAGCTAGCAATCAGCCCCAGCATTTT. The gene calls are TRBV20-1 and TRBJ1-5, with 11 bases lining up with TRBD1. With V trimmed by 1 base and J by 0 bases, 5 bases remained unmatched. There are 17 residues in the CDR3. Germline values: CDR1 DFQATT, CDR2 SNEGSKA (reference sequence).

V is TRBV20-1 and J is TRBJ1-2; a possible D gene is TRBD1 (5 bases). The germline gives CDR1 DFQATT, CDR2 SNEGSKA (reference sequence). The V gene lost 5 bases and the J gene lost 4 bases, with 20 bases spanning the gap. The CDR3 sequence is 15 residues long. In DNA, the CDR3 is TGCAGTGCTCCAGCCGCTATACCGGGGCTCTATGGCTACACCTTC. Translation: CSAPAAIPGLYGYTF.

The table lists this clonotype with many counts. The CDR3 nucleotides are TGTGCCAGCAGCTTAGCTATCCTATCAGGGGAGCGGAACACTGAAGCTTTCTTT. Protein product: CASSLAILSGERNTEAFF. The V call is TRBV7-8, the J call TRBJ1-1; D is possibly TRBD1 (6 bases). V dropped 0 bases and J dropped 1 base, with 18 bases sitting between them. The CDR3 spans 18 residues. Germline V lookup: CDR1 SGHVS, CDR2 FQNEAQ. The full variable domain, in which reference TRBV7-8 and TRBJ1-1 provide the parts outside the CDR3, is GAGVSQSPRYKVAKRGQDVALRCDPISGHVSLFWYQQALGQGPEFLTYFQNEAQLDKSGLPSDRFFAERPEGSVSTLKIQRTQQEDSAVYLCASSLAILSGERNTEAFFGQGTRLTVV.

There are a few counts of this clonotype. The V call is TRBV6-1, the J call TRBJ1-4, with a weak D call TRBD1 (5 bases). The CDR3 loop spans 15 amino acids. Trimming removed 1 base at V and 4 bases at J, with 10 bases between. Per the germline V gene, CDR1 is MNHNS and CDR2 is SASEGT. The CDR3 here is CASSEVAGNNEKLFF. As DNA, the CDR3 is TGTGCCAGCAGTGAAGTGGCAGGGAATAATGAAAAACTGTTTTTT.

This clonotype was seen only a few times. The chain carries TRBV19 and TRBJ1-2; D is undetermined. The germline gives CDR1 LNHDA, CDR2 SQIVND (reference sequence). This CDR3 has 15 residues. V was trimmed by 7 bases and J by 4 bases, leaving 19 bases between them. In nucleotides, the CDR3 is TGTGCCAGTACCACCGTTGAGGGATTTGGCTATGGCTACACCTTC. It yields the protein CASTTVEGFGYGYTF.

This clonotype appeared a few times. The chain is built from TRBV19 and TRBJ1-4; maybe TRBD1 (5 bases). The CDR3 is made up of 17 amino acids. V was cut by 6 bases and J by 0 bases, with 17 bases left in between. Looked up from germline, CDR1 is LNHDA and CDR2 is SQIVND (reference sequence). The CDR3 DNA reads TGTGCCAGTAGCAACCTCGGGGCCCGGACAACTAATGAAAAACTGTTTTTT. This translates into CASSNLGARTTNEKLFF.

The chain couples TRBV6-5 to TRBJ2-1; 13 bases are shared with TRBD2. CDR1 is MNHEY and CDR2 is SVGAGI in the germline V gene. V trimming: 0 bases; J trimming: 1 base; junction bases outside the gene matches: 3. This CDR3 comprises 18 residues. CDR3 in DNA: TGTGCCAGCAGTTACTCCCCGACTAGCGGGGGGTCCTACAATGAGCAGTTCTTC. Translation gives CASSYSPTSGGSYNEQFF.

In its sample, this clonotype was seen a few times. This chain connects TRBV19 to TRBJ1-5, with D uncertain. The V and J ends lost 9 bases and 0 bases respectively, with 12 bases between them. This CDR3 comprises 14 residues. CDR1 LNHDA and CDR2 SQIVND come from the germline V gene (reference sequence). CDR3 sequence (DNA): TGTGCCAGCACCGACCTACTTAGCAATCAGCCCCAGCATTTT. Residues: CASTDLLSNQPQHF.

This chain connects TRBV7-6 to TRBJ2-1, with D possibly matching TRBD2 (7 bases). Germline V gives CDR1 SGHVS, CDR2 FNYEAQ. V lost 0 bases to trimming and J lost 7 bases, with 13 bases between them. The CDR3 contains 15 residues. CDR3 nucleotide sequence: TGTGCCAGCAGCTTAGCTGTCGGGGGGCCTAATGAGCAGTTCTTC. It translates to CASSLAVGGPNEQFF. Complete variable domain (other parts from reference TRBV7-6 and TRBJ2-1): GAGVSQSPRYKVTKRGQDVALRCDPISGHVSLYWYRQALGQGPEFLTYFNYEAQQDKSGLPNDRFSAERPEGSISTLTIQRTEQRDSAMYRCASSLAVGGPNEQFFGPGTRLTVL.

J is TRBJ1-1 and V is TRBV4-1; no clear D. The CDR3 totals 15 residues. Germline CDR1 is MGHRA and CDR2 is YSYEKL. The V and J ends lost 0 bases and 7 bases respectively, with 15 bases between them. The chain's CDR3 is CASSQEELSYVEAFF. The CDR3 DNA follows: TGCGCCAGCAGCCAAGAGGAGCTGAGTTACGTTGAAGCTTTCTTT.

This chain links TRBV14 with TRBJ2-7; maybe TRBD1 (6 bases). Trimming removed 3 bases from V and 6 bases from J, with 15 bases in between. The CDR3 spans 14 residues. CDR1 is SGHDN, CDR2 FVKESK, per germline. The CDR3: CASSHRGQWSEQYF. CDR3 coding DNA: TGTGCCAGCAGCCACCGCGGACAGTGGAGCGAGCAGTACTTC.

The chain uses TRBV15 and TRBJ2-3, with D unresolved. The ends were cut back, 3 bases at V and 7 bases at J, with 17 bases in the middle. Germline values: CDR1 LNHNV, CDR2 YYDKDF (reference sequence). The CDR3 covers 15 residues. CDR3 coding DNA: TGTGCCACCAGCAGTCCTCCTGGACCCGTCTATACGCAGTATTTT. It yields the protein CATSSPPGPVYTQYF.

This chain connects TRBV15 to TRBJ2-5; 9 nucleotides line up with TRBD2. Per the germline V gene, CDR1 is LNHNV and CDR2 is YYDKDF (reference sequence). Trimming cost V 3 bases and J 3 bases; bases outside gene matches: 5. This CDR3 has 15 amino acids. This CDR3 is CATSSPLAGKETQYF. CDR3 bases: TGTGCCACCAGCAGCCCGCTAGCGGGGAAAGAGACCCAGTACTTC.

The chain uses TRBV6-2 or TRBV6-3 and TRBJ1-5; 7 nucleotides agree with TRBD1. The CDR3 is made up of 15 amino acids. V lost 6 bases, J lost 0 bases, and 5 bases stayed unmatched. CDR1 is MNHEY and CDR2 is SVGEGT in the germline V gene. The CDR3 nucleotides are TGTGCCAGCAGGCTCGACAGGGCTAGCAATCAGCCCCAGCATTTT. This translates into CASRLDRASNQPQHF.

J is TRBJ1-1 and V is TRBV4-3, with 9 nucleotides matching TRBD1. This CDR3 has 15 residues. V lost 1 base, J lost 8 bases, and 8 bases stayed unmatched. The germline gives CDR1 LGHNA, CDR2 YSLEER. This chain's CDR3 is CASSQAGTGSREAFF. CDR3 in DNA: TGCGCCAGCAGCCAAGCCGGGACAGGGAGTCGAGAAGCTTTCTTT.

This clonotype has at least ten counts. J is TRBJ1-5 and V is TRBV7-2, with a possible D match to TRBD1 (6 bases). The CDR3 has 17 residues. Trimming pared 4 bases from V and 2 bases from J, leaving 18 bases between. Germline lookup yields CDR1 SGHTA and CDR2 FQGNSA. For the CDR3, the DNA is TGTGCCAGCAGCTCACAAGGGGGAAGGCTGGGCAATCAGCCCCAGCATTTT. Translating it yields CASSSQGGRLGNQPQHF.

On this clonotype: Because it lacks the conserved phenylalanine or tryptophan at the end, this CDR3 is likely a read error. The chain combines TRBV7-9 with TRBJ1-6, with TRBD1 as a possible D gene (5 bases). Trimming stripped 5 bases from V and 0 bases from J, with 14 bases between. CDR3 length: 17 amino acids. Germline V gene lookup returns CDR1 SEHNR and CDR2 FQNEAQ (reference sequence). As DNA, the CDR3 is TGTGCCAGCAGCGTGGTCAGGGCGAGCTCCTATAATTCACCCCTCCACTTG. Translated: CASSVVRASSYNSPLHL.

In its sample, this clonotype was seen many times. The chain combines TRBV7-6 with TRBJ2-2, with 9 nucleotides matching TRBD1. CDR3 length equals 16 residues. CDR1 SGHVS and CDR2 FNYEAQ come from the germline V gene. J lost 4 bases, V lost 5 bases, and 8 bases had no gene match. The CDR3: CASSDPGTGITGELFF. The CDR3 DNA reads TGTGCCAGCAGCGACCCCGGGACAGGGATCACCGGGGAGCTGTTTTTT.

The sample holds many counts of this clonotype. V is TRBV10-3 and J is TRBJ1-5; D call uncertain. V lost 5 bases, J lost 2 bases, and 10 bases lay in between. CDR1 and CDR2 (germline): ENHRY, SYGVKD. CDR3 length: 14 amino acids. The CDR3 DNA reads TGTGCCATCAGTAAAGGAGACGGCAATCAGCCCCAGCATTTT. As protein: CAISKGDGNQPQHF.

This chain joins TRBV7-9 and TRBJ1-4, with D possibly matching TRBD1 (5 bases). V was pared by 10 bases and J by 5 bases, with 8 bases between. The CDR3 length is 11 residues. CDR1 is SEHNR and CDR2 is FQNEAQ in the germline V gene (reference sequence). Here the CDR3 DNA reads TGTGCCACGGGGGAAAATGAAAAACTGTTTTTT. It specifies CATGENEKLFF.

This clonotype appeared many times. The V gene is TRBV7-2, the J gene TRBJ1-6; D is possibly TRBD1 (5 bases). The length of the CDR3 is 15 residues. Germline V gene lookup returns CDR1 SGHTA and CDR2 FQGNSA. With 1 base removed from V and 7 bases from J, the gap between germline ends came to 11 bases. CDR3 DNA: TGTGCCAGCAGCTTAGAATCAGGGACCAATTCACCCCTCCACTTT. This encodes CASSLESGTNSPLHF.

This chain uses TRBV4-1 with TRBJ1-4; no firm D call. Trimming removed 0 bases from V and 7 bases from J, with 9 bases in between. Germline CDR1 is MGHRA and CDR2 is YSYEKL. This CDR3 is 14 amino acids long. DNA for the CDR3: TGCGCCAGCAGCCAAGACCCTAAAGGTGAAAAACTGTTTTTT. As protein: CASSQDPKGEKLFF.

The chain employs TRBV20-1 and TRBJ2-1; a possible D gene is TRBD2 (6 bases). V gave up 0 bases and J gave up 10 bases, with 13 bases separating them. Looked up from germline, CDR1 is DFQATT and CDR2 is SNEGSKA (reference sequence). The CDR3 spans 13 residues. The CDR3 here is CSARETSRSEQFF. The CDR3 DNA is TGCAGTGCTAGAGAGACTAGTCGAAGCGAGCAGTTCTTC.

The gene calls are TRBV29-1 and TRBJ2-3; the D is unclear. Trimming pared 6 bases from V and 2 bases from J, leaving 9 bases between. Germline CDR1 reads SQVTM; CDR2 reads ANQGSEA. The CDR3 consists of 12 residues. CDR3 sequence (DNA): TGCAGCGTGCAGTCTAACACAGATACGCAGTATTTT. Translating gives CSVQSNTDTQYF.

Of note for this clonotype: An end of the junction differs from the germline gene, which may be a read error. This chain joins TRBV15 and TRBJ2-7, with 8 nucleotides matching TRBD1. The CDR3 contains 13 residues. The germline gives CDR1 LNHNV, CDR2 YYDKDF (reference sequence). The CDR3 is CSTSRDRPYEQYF. CDR3 DNA sequence: TGTTCCACCAGCCGGGACAGGCCCTACGAGCAGTACTTC.

The chain has TRBV11-2 and TRBJ2-5, with D perhaps given as TRBD1 or TRBD2 (5 bases each). The CDR3 is made up of 13 amino acids. Germline values: CDR1 SGHAT, CDR2 FQNNGV. V was cut by 6 bases and J by 7 bases, with 15 bases left in between. This CDR3 is CASSSGPPMTQYF. The CDR3 bases are TGTGCCAGCAGTTCGGGACCCCCGATGACCCAGTACTTC.

The table lists this clonotype with a few counts. The chain combines TRBV5-1 with TRBJ2-7, with D unclear. The CDR3 runs 14 residues. With 0 bases removed from V and 6 bases from J, the gap between germline ends came to 13 bases. Germline-derived CDR1 and CDR2 are SGHRS and YFSETQ. The CDR3 nucleotides are TGCGCCAGCAGCTTGGTAGACCATTCTGGCGAGCAGTACTTC. It specifies CASSLVDHSGEQYF.

The sample holds many counts of this clonotype. The genes are TRBV28 and TRBJ1-2, with 8 bases that match TRBD1. The CDR3 runs to 17 residues. V gave up 7 bases and J gave up 4 bases; unmatched junction bases: 17. Per germline, CDR1 MDHEN and CDR2 SYDVKM. The CDR3 DNA reads TGTGCCAGCACCCCCGGAGGAGGGACAGGCGCCGTCTATGGCTACACCTTC. It specifies CASTPGGGTGAVYGYTF.

A few counts support this clonotype. The V call is TRBV10-2, the J call TRBJ2-2; D is perhaps TRBD2 (5 bases). The V and J ends lost 3 bases and 0 bases respectively, with 8 bases between them. Germline CDR1 reads WSHSY; CDR2 reads SAAADI. The CDR3 spans 15 residues. This CDR3 is CASSEGGSNTGELFF. The CDR3 coding sequence is TGCGCCAGCAGTGAAGGAGGATCGAACACCGGGGAGCTGTTTTTT.